This entry features one TCR beta chain sequence. This clonotype was found once. No cognate antigen has been identified for it. No clone much larger than this one lies a single base away; base qualities are absent. A lone read offers only weak evidence. CDR1 and CDR2, looked up from the germline V gene (reference sequence), are LGHDT and YNNKEL. From its cysteine to its phenylalanine, the CDR3 spans 12 amino acids. The CDR3 DNA has 36 bases and is translated from base 1. V is clipped by 5 bases and J by 7 bases, and the sequence between their germline boundaries is 9 bases long. This specimen's treatment or condition label, interpreted: roughly 11-day PBMC culture with coronavirus spike peptide pools or control peptides (ViraFEST assay). To expand antigen-specific T cells with peptide pools and then pick out the expanded clonotypes through TCR sequencing, the study relied on the ViraFEST assay. The positive SARS-CoV-2 PCR tests of the convalescent patients were dated from March to December 2020, before the Alpha, Beta and Delta variants emerged in the United States. Each well held around 2 million PBMCs cultured with 9 to 10 ug/ml peptide pools in IMDM containing 5% human AB serum and about 10 IU/ml IL-2. Half of the culture medium was replaced with fresh IL-2-containing medium on days 3 and 7. After 9 to 11 days of culture, CD4+ T cells were isolated by negative selection with the EasySep CD4+ T cell isolation kit. Ficoll-Paque Plus gradient centrifugation was used to isolate PBMCs from whole blood, and the isolated PBMCs were then either used fresh or cryopreserved at -140C. In general, triplicate wells were set up for every culture condition.

The data stem from a study of vaccination and CD4 T cells after COVID-19 (dated by TCRdb to 2021 to 2024). Turning to the overall study: Every convalescent patient had a positive nasal swab PCR test for SARS-CoV-2, with mild disease in nine or ten patients and severe disease in one. The convalescent cohort included six males and four females, with two Hispanic individuals, seven Caucasians, two Asians and one multiracial person. Participants received two doses of either the Pfizer-BioNTech BNT162b2 vaccine (n=8) or the Moderna mRNA-1273 vaccine (n=2). Post-COVID blood samples were collected from convalescent patients a median of roughly 100 days after diagnosis, with a range of roughly 30 to 170 days. The time from the second vaccine dose to post-vaccine blood sampling had a median of 72 days and ranged from about 14 to 250 days. The cultures were stimulated with overlapping spike peptide pools from SARS-CoV-2 and from the common cold coronaviruses HCoV-NL63, HCoV-OC43 and HCoV-229E. Control cultures received a CEFX viral epitope pool as the positive control, an HIV-1 Nef peptide pool as the negative control, or no peptide. In about 11 COVID-19 convalescent patients and a few infection-naive healthy vaccine recipients, the spike-specific CD4+ TCR repertoire before mRNA vaccination was compared with the repertoire after mRNA vaccination. The research as a whole found: Among the post-vaccine SARS-CoV-2-reactive clones in convalescent patients, a median approximately 86% showed up only after vaccination, which suggests vaccine-specific priming. Although the median number of SARS-CoV-2-reactive clonotypes went up from roughly 20 after infection to around 39 after vaccination, the increase was not significant. Of the vaccine-specific clones in convalescent patients, 304 of 307, or nearly all, reacted only to SARS-CoV-2 spike and did not cross-react with common cold coronaviruses. The number of convalescent patients in the study was relatively small, and the study did not examine early timepoints following natural infection.

Library preparation employed PCR. At the Johns Hopkins FTIC core, DNA from the cultured CD4+ T cells underwent TCR sequencing with the Oncomine TCR Beta short-read assay. The QIAamp micro DNA kit was used to extract genomic DNA from the cultured CD4+ T cells. The Oncomine TCR Beta libraries from cultured CD4+ T cells were pooled using unique dual indexes and then sequenced on an Illumina iSeq 100. As for how the authors treated the data: Non-productive sequences were removed, and CDR3s that did not start with C, did not end with F or W, or were shorter than 7 amino acids were discarded. Antigen-specific clonotypes were identified with the MANAFEST web application by comparing peptide-stimulated wells with reference and other culture wells. Positive clones required FDR below 0.05, an odds ratio above 5, and productive frequency above 0.1% in at least two of three replicate wells. Clonotypes that were significantly expanded in both SARS-CoV-2 spike wells and at least one common cold coronavirus spike condition were defined as cross-reactive. Similarity between CDR3 sequences was evaluated in R version 3.6.1 using Levenshtein distances (stringdist) and unrooted phylogenetic trees (ape). TCRdb reprocessed the public reads (quality trimming at Q25 with fastp, clone calling with MiXCR) and kept in-frame beta chains. Entries are consolidated by CDR3 protein sequence, retaining the most common genes and DNA. Clone size and V and J calls follow TCRdb, not the original study. This sample is represented by 15,000 to 20,000 distinct CDR3 sequences; roughly 56% of them were singletons. Around 10% of the sample lies in the top ten.

The receptor's source is a human donor who had recovered from COVID-19. The rearranged chain carries TRBV3-1 and TRBJ1-5, with the D gene call left open. The sequenced material came from CD4+ T cells from blood, cultured in vitro. The sequenced DNA is TGTGCCAGCAGCTCACTAGACCAGCCCCAGCATTTT. It is translated as CASSSLDQPQHF.